The source of this T cell receptor (beta chain) is a study of cytomegalovirus exposure and HLA in healthy donors. Details on this clone: Its antigen remains unidentified.

General study results and limits: Apparent HLA restriction characterized most CMV-associated TCR beta chains in a later analysis.

60 Vbeta and 13 Jbeta primers were used in PCR. TCRdb's copy holds only in-frame clones and misses some; the assay was immunoSEQ multiplex PCR. This table holds 80,000 to 95,000 clones, around 64% found once. Unmatched junction bases numbered 3, after V lost 5 bases and J lost 2 bases. Germline-derived CDR1 and CDR2 are SGHRS and YFSETQ. The CDR3 runs 14 residues. The receptor's source is a human donor in good health. Input material: PBMCs. This sequence joins TRBV5-1 and TRBJ2-5, with 10 bases aligning to TRBD1. In nucleotides, the CDR3 is TGCGCCAGCAGGTGGACAGGGGGACAAGAGACCCAGTACTTC. Residues: CASRWTGGQETQYF.